These 16 T cell receptor beta chains came from one sample sequenced in a study of cytomegalovirus exposure and HLA in healthy donors. With 60 Vbeta and 13 Jbeta primers, the PCR was carried out. Generated by immunoSEQ multiplex PCR, the TCRdb table keeps only in-frame clones and is missing some. The table shows some 140,000 clones, with roughly 77% occurring only once. Sequencing used PBMCs. Receptor source: a female donor in good health and CMV-seronegative.

The V call is TRBV19, the J call TRBJ2-3, with 8 nucleotides matching TRBD2. This CDR3 contains 15 residues. The germline V gene encodes CDR1 LNHDA and CDR2 SQIVND (reference sequence). Trimming removed 3 bases from V and 3 bases from J; junction bases left unmatched: 5. The CDR3 loop is CASSIQRGITDTQYF. For the CDR3, the DNA is TGTGCCAGTAGTATCCAGCGGGGGATAACAGATACGCAGTATTTT.

The rearrangement uses TRBV29-1 and TRBJ1-2, with 11 nucleotides matching TRBD1. This CDR3 spans 12 amino acids. Losses at the gene ends were 7 bases for V and 7 bases for J; bases not matched to a gene: 5. Germline CDR1 SQVTM, CDR2 ANQGSEA. CDR3 sequence reads: CSAPGQGVGYTF. The DNA of the CDR3 is TGCAGCGCACCGGGACAGGGGGTTGGCTACACCTTC. The full variable domain, completed using reference TRBV29-1 and TRBJ1-2, is SAVISQKPSRDICQRGTSLTIQCQVDSQVTMMFWYRQQPGQSLTLIATANQGSEATYESGFVIDKFPISRPNLTFSTLTVSNMSPEDSSIYLCSAPGQGVGYTFGSGTRLTVV.

V and J are TRBV30 and TRBJ2-3, with D possibly matching TRBD2 (5 bases). Germline V lookup: CDR1 GTSNPN, CDR2 SVGIG (reference sequence). V lost 0 bases and J 4 bases, leaving 11 bases between the germline ends. This CDR3 has 14 amino acids. The CDR3, as DNA: TGTGCCTGGAGTGTACCCGGGGTCGCAGATACGCAGTATTTT. Its translation: CAWSVPGVADTQYF.

With regard to this clone: At the DNA level, this CDR3 is encoded by other sequences in the same sample as well. The chain links TRBV6-5 to TRBJ1-2; TRBD1 matches 10 bases. This CDR3 is 15 amino acids long. The trim removed 0 bases at V and 3 bases at J, leaving 1 base unmatched. Germline V CDR1 and CDR2: MNHEY, SVGAGI. Here the CDR3 reads CASSYSGTGDYGYTF. Here the CDR3 DNA reads TGTGCCAGCAGTTACTCAGGGACAGGGGACTATGGCTACACCTTC.

The gene calls are TRBV7-9 and TRBJ1-1, with TRBD1 identical over 8 bases. This CDR3 contains 14 residues. Germline V gene sequence: CDR1 SEHNR, CDR2 FQNEAQ (reference sequence). Losses at the gene ends were 5 bases for V and 1 base for J; bases not matched to a gene: 3. The CDR3 sequence: CASSHDRGNTEAFF. CDR3 bases: TGTGCCAGCAGCCACGACAGGGGGAACACTGAAGCTTTCTTT.

The chain links TRBV27 to TRBJ2-7; 14 bases are shared with TRBD2. This CDR3 spans 22 amino acids. J lost 7 bases, V lost 2 bases, and 25 bases had no gene match. Germline CDR1 MNHEY, CDR2 SMNVEV (reference sequence). CDR3: CASSLRGQGIFSGLAGGEEQYF. The CDR3 DNA is TGTGCCAGCAGTTTAAGGGGACAGGGTATTTTTTCCGGACTAGCGGGAGGAGAAGAGCAGTACTTC.

This rearrangement joins TRBV4-1 to TRBJ1-5, with D possibly matching TRBD1 (5 bases). The CDR3 loop spans 15 amino acids. V lost 0 bases and J lost 10, with 16 bases in between. Germline V gene sequence: CDR1 MGHRA, CDR2 YSYEKL. This CDR3 is CASSQDWGRTRPQHF. The CDR3 nucleotides read TGCGCCAGCAGCCAAGATTGGGGCAGGACTAGACCCCAGCATTTT.

The chain uses TRBV7-2 and TRBJ2-3, with TRBD2 as a possible D gene (7 bases). The CDR3 totals 16 residues. Looked up from germline, CDR1 is SGHTA and CDR2 is FQGNSA. V was shortened by 5 bases and J by 0 bases, with 15 bases between the two germline ends. The CDR3: CASSPVGGASTDTQYF. The CDR3 DNA follows: TGTGCCAGCAGCCCCGTGGGGGGGGCGAGCACAGATACGCAGTATTTT. The full variable domain, with the rest looked up from reference TRBV7-2 and TRBJ2-3, is GAGVSQSPSNKVTEKGKDVELRCDPISGHTALYWYRQSLGQGLEFLIYFQGNSAPDKSGLPSDRFSAERTGGSVSTLTIQRTQQEDSAVYLCASSPVGGASTDTQYFGPGTRLTVL.

The CDR3, as DNA: TGTGCCAGCAGTAGTAGCGGGAGAAGGTCTGGGGCCAACGTCCTGACTTTC. Its protein product is CASSSSGRRSGANVLTF. The chain has TRBV27 and TRBJ2-6, with 9 positions matching TRBD2. Trimming at V came to 5 bases and at J to 1 base, leaving 6 bases not matched to a gene. This CDR3 has 17 residues. Germline-derived CDR1 and CDR2 are MNHEY and SMNVEV (reference sequence).

The V gene is TRBV10-3, the J gene TRBJ1-2, with D possibly being TRBD1 (5 bases). The CDR3 has 13 residues. V lost 6 bases, J lost 4 bases, and 12 bases lay in between. Germline V lookup: CDR1 ENHRY, CDR2 SYGVKD. DNA for the CDR3: TGTGCCATCAGCGAACGGGACTCCTATGGCTACACCTTC. Translated, it gives CAISERDSYGYTF.

The sample holds one count of this clone. The chain has TRBV7-2 and TRBJ2-5, with a possible D match to TRBD1 (5 bases). The CDR3 length is 15 residues. Germline CDR1 is SGHTA and CDR2 is FQGNSA. V was pared by 5 bases and J by 1 base, with 14 bases between. The CDR3 sequence is CASSPDSLPQETQYF. The CDR3, as DNA: TGTGCCAGCAGCCCCGACAGTTTACCCCAAGAGACCCAGTACTTC.

This clone showed up just once. The chain couples TRBV7-2 to TRBJ2-1; the match to TRBD2 covers 10 bases. This CDR3 has 16 residues. Germline loops: CDR1 SGHTA, CDR2 FQGNSA. V lost 2 bases, J lost 10 bases, and 11 bases stayed unmatched. The CDR3 reads CASSLPVAGGAGEQFF. The DNA for the CDR3 is TGTGCCAGCAGCTTACCAGTAGCGGGGGGTGCGGGGGAGCAGTTCTTC.

The chain carries TRBV7-2 and TRBJ2-5, with TRBD2 matching 8 bases. This CDR3 spans 16 amino acids. Trimming cost V 2 bases and J 5 bases; bases outside gene matches: 10. Germline V gives CDR1 SGHTA, CDR2 FQGNSA. This CDR3 is CASSLTPRGGRETQYF. Here the CDR3 DNA reads TGTGCCAGCAGCTTAACTCCCCGGGGGGGGCGGGAGACCCAGTACTTC.

This chain connects TRBV14 to TRBJ2-1; D might be TRBD2 (7 bases). Germline lookup yields CDR1 SGHDN and CDR2 FVKESK. The CDR3 is 14 residues long. V lost 1 base, J lost 9 bases, and 13 bases lay in between. In DNA, the CDR3 is TGTGCCAGCAGCCAAGCGGGGGGCTATGGTGAGCAGTTCTTC. Its translation is CASSQAGGYGEQFF.

The chain employs TRBV5-1 and TRBJ2-3, with D possibly matching TRBD2 (7 bases). Germline lookup yields CDR1 SGHRS and CDR2 YFSETQ. With 4 bases removed from V and 4 bases from J, the gap between germline ends came to 19 bases. The CDR3 is made up of 16 amino acids. CDR3 nucleotides: TGCGCCAGCAGCCCCATGGGAGGGGGGGCGCCAGATACGCAGTATTTT. Protein: CASSPMGGGAPDTQYF.

This clone was counted once. CDR3 nucleotide sequence: TGCAGCGTTGAAGATCGGAGGGGCTACACCTTC. This gives the protein CSVEDRRGYTF. The chain uses TRBV29-1 and TRBJ1-2; D remains unclear. Trimming removed 0 bases from V and 8 bases from J, with 7 bases in between. The CDR3 runs 11 residues. Germline V CDR1 and CDR2: SQVTM, ANQGSEA.